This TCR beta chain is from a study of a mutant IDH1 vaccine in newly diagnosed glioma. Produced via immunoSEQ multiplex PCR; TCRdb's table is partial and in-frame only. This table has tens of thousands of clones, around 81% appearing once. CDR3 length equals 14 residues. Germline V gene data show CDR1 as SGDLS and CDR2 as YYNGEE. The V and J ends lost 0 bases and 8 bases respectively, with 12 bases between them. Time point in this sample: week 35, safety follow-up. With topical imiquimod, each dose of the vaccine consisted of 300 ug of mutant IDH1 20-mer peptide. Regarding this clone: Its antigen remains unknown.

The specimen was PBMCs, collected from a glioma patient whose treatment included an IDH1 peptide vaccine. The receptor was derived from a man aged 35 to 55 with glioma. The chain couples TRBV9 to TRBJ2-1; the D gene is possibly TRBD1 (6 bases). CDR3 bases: TGTGCCAGCAGCGTAGCAGTTGGGGGCGATGAGCAGTTCTTC. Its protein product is CASSVAVGGDEQFF.